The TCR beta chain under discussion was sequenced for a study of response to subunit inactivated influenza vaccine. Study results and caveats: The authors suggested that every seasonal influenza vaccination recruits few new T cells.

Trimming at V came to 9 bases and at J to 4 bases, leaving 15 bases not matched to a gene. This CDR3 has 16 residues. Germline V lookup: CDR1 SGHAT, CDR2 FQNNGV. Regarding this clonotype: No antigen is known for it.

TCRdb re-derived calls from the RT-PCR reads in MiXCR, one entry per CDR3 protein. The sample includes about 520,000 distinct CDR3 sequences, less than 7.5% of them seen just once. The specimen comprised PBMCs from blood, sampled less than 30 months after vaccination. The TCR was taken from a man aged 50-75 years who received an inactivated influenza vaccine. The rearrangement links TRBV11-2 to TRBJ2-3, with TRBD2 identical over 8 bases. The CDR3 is CASKIAGFHHADTQYF. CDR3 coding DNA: TGTGCCAGTAAAATAGCGGGATTCCATCATGCAGATACGCAGTATTTT.